This passage covers 31 T cell receptor beta chains from one sample sequenced in a study of human T cells and chemical hapten exposure (dated by TCRdb to the early 2020s). The meaning of the sample's treatment or condition label: therapeutic diphenylcyclopropenone sensitization with weekly scalp DPC. Library preparation attached unique molecular identifiers to individual cDNA molecules for quantitative, reproducible TCR counting. Using fastp trimming at Q25 and MiXCR clonotype assembly, TCRdb reanalyzed the public sequencing data and kept in-frame beta chains. CDR3 protein duplicates are merged, each entry listing the most common genes and DNA. For this sample there are 4,000 to 4,500 distinct CDR3 sequences; around 49% appear just once. Jointly, the top ten make up 3.2% of the sample. The input for sequencing was whole blood, taken before DPC sensitization or 2, 6, or about 24 weeks after (not recorded which). These TCRs come from an adult with alopecia areata. Some clones in this sample may be carry-over from other donors' samples. This table probably holds off-target reads from a library built for another chain.

The V and J genes are TRBV7-2 and TRBJ2-1, with D perhaps assigned TRBD1 or TRBD2 (5 bases each). This CDR3 is built from 13 residues. Trimming stripped 2 bases from V and 13 bases from J, with 15 bases between. Germline CDR1 reads SGHTA; CDR2 reads FQGNSA. The CDR3 protein is CASSLPPGSLQFF. CDR3 sequence (DNA): TGTGCCAGCAGCTTACCCCCAGGGAGCCTTCAGTTCTTC.

The chain links TRBV6-2 or TRBV6-3 to TRBJ2-2; 9 bases are shared with TRBD2. Germline V gives CDR1 MNHEY, CDR2 SVGEGT. V trimming: 4 bases; J trimming: 4 bases; junction bases outside the gene matches: 1. This CDR3 has 14 residues. The CDR3 DNA is TGTGCCAGCAGTTCGACTAGCGGCACCGGGGAGCTGTTTTTT. This gives the protein CASSSTSGTGELFF.

The gene calls are TRBV2 and TRBJ1-4; D may be TRBD1 (6 bases). Germline V gene sequence: CDR1 SNHLY, CDR2 FYNNEI. V dropped 0 bases and J dropped 4 bases, with 12 bases sitting between them. This CDR3 spans 16 amino acids. DNA of the CDR3: TGTGCCAGCAGTGAAGCTGGCAGGGGCTATAATGAAAAACTGTTTTTT. Amino acid sequence: CASSEAGRGYNEKLFF. The whole variable domain, remainder taken from reference TRBV2 and TRBJ1-4, is EPEVTQTPSHQVTQMGQEVILRCVPISNHLYFYWYRQILGQKVEFLVSFYNNEISEKSEIFDDQFSVERPDGSNFTLKIRSTKLEDSAMYFCASSEAGRGYNEKLFFGSGTQLSVL.

The chain has TRBV27 and TRBJ2-2, with TRBD1 matching 7 bases. Germline V CDR1 and CDR2: MNHEY, SMNVEV (reference sequence). J was trimmed by 1 base and V by 3 bases; bases with no gene match: 8. The CDR3 totals 17 residues. The CDR3 region has the DNA TGTGCCAGCAGTTTTAAATGGGGACAGTTGAACACCGGGGAGCTGTTTTTT. It codes for CASSFKWGQLNTGELFF.

This clonotype was counted between two and nine times. The chain links TRBV6-1 to TRBJ2-3; 7 bases fit TRBD1. V lost 2 bases to trimming and J lost 0 bases; unmatched junction nucleotides: 8. This CDR3 region has 17 residues. The V gene's germline CDR1 is MNHNS and CDR2 SASEGT. DNA for the CDR3: TGTGCCAGCAGTGAAAGGGACAGAGTTGTTAGCACAGATACGCAGTATTTT. As protein: CASSERDRVVSTDTQYF.

The chain employs TRBV30 and TRBJ2-5; D unclear. The germline V gene encodes CDR1 GTSNPN and CDR2 SVGIG (reference sequence). CDR3 size: 12 residues. Trimming removed 2 bases from V and 5 bases from J, with 9 bases in between. As DNA, the CDR3 is TGTGCCTGGAGTTACTCCGGGGAGACCCAGTACTTC. Translating gives CAWSYSGETQYF. Full variable domain (rest looked up from reference TRBV30 and TRBJ2-5): SQTIHQWPATLVQPVGSPLSLECTVEGTSNPNLYWYRQAAGRGLQLLFYSVGIGQISSEVPQNLSASRPQDRQFILSSKKLLLSDSGFYLCAWSYSGETQYFGPGTRLLVL.

This chain joins TRBV12-3 or TRBV12-4 and TRBJ2-7; 8 bases match TRBD2. This CDR3 is built from 16 residues. V was pared by 5 bases and J by 7 bases, with 16 bases of the junction left unmatched. The CDR3 is CASSHQAGAAPGEQYF. The CDR3, as DNA: TGTGCCAGCAGTCACCAAGCGGGGGCGGCCCCTGGGGAGCAGTACTTC.

This clonotype was found a few times. J is TRBJ2-3 and V is TRBV6-2 or TRBV6-3; D is possibly TRBD1 (6 bases). CDR3 size: 14 residues. V dropped 7 bases and J dropped 7 bases, with 18 bases sitting between them. Germline-derived CDR1 and CDR2 are MNHEY and SVGEGT. CDR3 protein: CASTGQSMTHTQYF. As DNA, the CDR3 is TGTGCCAGCACCGGACAGAGCATGACCCATACGCAGTATTTT.

In the case of this clonotype: Compared with germline, one end of the junction differs, possibly owing to a read error. The chain has TRBV28 and TRBJ2-4, with D possibly being TRBD1 or TRBD2 (5 bases each). CDR1 is MDHEN and CDR2 is SYDVKM in the germline V gene. The CDR3 is 13 amino acids. In nucleotides, the CDR3 is TGTGCCAGCAGTTCCATTGGGGCGGGCATTCAGAACTTC. Its protein product is CASSSIGAGIQNF.

This clonotype has just a few counts. The rearrangement links TRBV6-5 to TRBJ2-5; 7 bases map to TRBD1. The ends lost 5 bases at V and 4 bases at J; junction bases unmatched: 7. The CDR3 is made up of 14 amino acids. Germline CDR1 and CDR2: MNHEY and SVGAGI. CDR3 nucleotides: TGTGCCAGCAGTCCATTTAACAGGGGAGAGACCCAGTACTTC. Translation: CASSPFNRGETQYF.

V gene TRBV5-1 combines with J gene TRBJ2-1; 14 nucleotides match TRBD2. V lost 4 bases and J lost 6; bases outside the gene matches: 6. CDR1 SGHRS and CDR2 YFSETQ come from the germline V gene. This CDR3 is built from 16 residues. The CDR3 nucleotides are TGCGCCAGCAGCCTGGGACTAGCGGGAGAGGGCAATGAGCAGTTCTTC. This codes for CASSLGLAGEGNEQFF.

The CDR3: CASSLAAVGEQFF. In DNA, the CDR3 is TGTGCCAGCAGCTTAGCCGCCGTGGGTGAGCAGTTCTTC. The chain combines TRBV11-3 with TRBJ2-1, with D unresolved. Trimming took 1 base from V and 9 from J, leaving 10 bases between them. From germline, CDR1 is SGHNT and CDR2 YENEEA. The CDR3 length is 13 residues.

In its sample, this clonotype was seen a few times. J is TRBJ2-5 and V is TRBV29-1; D gene unclear. This CDR3 is built from 11 residues. Germline V gene sequence: CDR1 SQVTM, CDR2 ANQGSEA. V shed 3 bases and J shed 5 bases, with 7 bases lying between them. CDR3 loop: CSVDVGETQYF. DNA of the CDR3: TGCAGCGTTGACGTCGGTGAGACCCAGTACTTC.

The chain couples TRBV12-3 or TRBV12-4 to TRBJ2-3; the match to TRBD2 covers 14 bases. The V segment lost 3 bases and the J segment 0 bases; nucleotides outside the gene matches: 11. The CDR3 covers 20 residues. Written as DNA, the CDR3 is TGTGCCAGCAGTTTCTGGGGACTAGCGGGAGTAGGGGATAGCACAGATACGCAGTATTTT. Protein sequence: CASSFWGLAGVGDSTDTQYF.

The chain uses TRBV6-2 or TRBV6-3 and TRBJ1-2; maybe TRBD1 (5 bases). There are 14 residues in the CDR3. Germline loops: CDR1 MNHEY, CDR2 SVGEGT. Between the trimmed V and J ends, which lost 1 base and 3 bases, there was a span of 9 bases. The CDR3 loop is CASSYYRRYYGYTF. CDR3 nucleotide sequence: TGTGCCAGCAGTTACTACAGGCGATACTATGGCTACACCTTC.

This clonotype occurred a few times. This chain links TRBV29-1 with TRBJ1-5; 9 bases line up with TRBD1. Germline lookup yields CDR1 SQVTM and CDR2 ANQGSEA. The CDR3 runs 14 residues. V lost 4 bases to trimming and J lost 1 base; unmatched junction nucleotides: 2. As DNA, the CDR3 is TGCAGCGTTGGGGACAGGGCCAGCAATCAGCCCCAGCATTTT. Translated, it gives CSVGDRASNQPQHF.

The chain combines TRBV12-3 or TRBV12-4 with TRBJ2-1, with D tentatively TRBD2 (5 bases). This CDR3 spans 14 amino acids. With 3 bases removed from V and 4 bases from J, the gap between germline ends came to 10 bases. This CDR3 is CASSFRTAYNEQFF. As DNA, the CDR3 is TGTGCCAGCAGTTTTAGGACTGCTTACAATGAGCAGTTCTTC.

This clonotype has only a few counts. V is TRBV5-1 and J is TRBJ2-3; 9 bases line up with TRBD1. Trimming at V came to 4 bases and at J to 6 bases, leaving 9 bases not matched to a gene. Looked up from germline, CDR1 is SGHRS and CDR2 is YFSETQ. This CDR3 is built from 15 residues. The DNA for the CDR3 is TGCGCCAGCAGCCCGGGACAGGGATTTGGGGATACGCAGTATTTT. It is translated as CASSPGQGFGDTQYF.

The V and J genes are TRBV18 and TRBJ2-7; 9 bases fit TRBD1. After removal of 6 bases from V and 6 bases from J, the junction contained 6 bases not matched to a gene. Germline CDR1 is KGHSH and CDR2 is LQKENI. The CDR3 runs to 13 residues. This CDR3 is CASSPGQGGEQYF. CDR3 nucleotide sequence: TGTGCCAGCTCGCCGGGACAGGGAGGCGAGCAGTACTTC. Looking up the rest from reference TRBV18 and TRBJ2-7 gives the full variable domain: NAGVMQNPRHLVRRRGQEARLRCSPMKGHSHVYWYRQLPEEGLKFMVYLQKENIIDESGMPKERFSAEFPKEGPSILRIQQVVRGDSAAYFCASSPGQGGEQYFGPGTRLTVT.

The gene calls are TRBV10-1 and TRBJ2-3, with D unclear. This CDR3 is 16 amino acids long. Trimming took off 0 bases at V and 0 bases at J, with 10 bases between the two ends. Germline V CDR1 and CDR2: WNHNN, SYGVQD (reference sequence). The CDR3 protein is CASSESLRLSTDTQYF. The DNA for the CDR3 is TGCGCCAGCAGTGAGTCGTTGCGCCTGAGCACAGATACGCAGTATTTT.

The chain carries TRBV2 and TRBJ2-7, with TRBD2 as a possible D gene (6 bases). This CDR3 is built from 14 residues. The V and J ends lost 6 bases and 3 bases respectively, with 15 bases between them. Germline CDR1 is SNHLY and CDR2 is FYNNEI. CDR3 residues: CASSLLAENYEQYF. The CDR3 DNA is TGTGCCAGCAGCCTCTTAGCGGAAAACTACGAGCAGTACTTC.

The chain uses TRBV4-3 and TRBJ2-7, with 10 bases identical to TRBD2. This CDR3 region has 15 residues. The V gene's germline CDR1 is LGHNA and CDR2 YSLEER. Trimming at V came to 3 bases and at J to 6 bases, leaving 8 bases not matched to a gene. CDR3 DNA sequence: TGCGCCAGCAGCCACCTAGCGGGAGAACCGGTCGAGCAGTACTTC. This sequence encodes CASSHLAGEPVEQYF.

V gene TRBV4-3 combines with J gene TRBJ2-1, with 7 positions matching TRBD1. This CDR3 comprises 14 residues. Germline CDR1 LGHNA, CDR2 YSLEER. V dropped 3 bases and J dropped 7; count of bases not matched to a gene: 6. CDR3 nucleotides: TGCGCCAGCAGCCAGCAACAGGGGATGAATGAGCAGTTCTTC. Translation: CASSQQQGMNEQFF.

CDR3 sequence (DNA): TGCGCCAGCAGCCAAGATATGGGGACAGGGGGTTACGAGCAGTACTTC. Translating gives CASSQDMGTGGYEQYF. The chain employs TRBV4-1 and TRBJ2-7; 11 nucleotides match TRBD1. Germline lookup yields CDR1 MGHRA and CDR2 YSYEKL. V trimming: 0 bases; J trimming: 4 bases; junction bases outside the gene matches: 5. The CDR3 covers 16 residues.

In its sample, this clonotype was seen a few times. J is TRBJ2-6 and V is TRBV30, with 7 bases fitting TRBD1. This CDR3 contains 18 residues. CDR1 and CDR2 (germline): GTSNPN, SVGIG (reference sequence). V lost 0 bases and J lost 0; bases outside the gene matches: 8. The CDR3 reads CAWSVTGELFSGANVLTF. CDR3 in DNA: TGTGCCTGGAGTGTAACAGGGGAACTTTTCTCTGGGGCCAACGTCCTGACTTTC.

This rearrangement joins TRBV6-5 to TRBJ2-5; the D gene could be TRBD1 or TRBD2 (6 bases each). Trimming shortened V by 5 bases and J by 0 bases, and 10 bases separated the two germline ends. Germline V gives CDR1 MNHEY, CDR2 SVGAGI. This CDR3 contains 14 residues. This chain's CDR3 is CASSVGGYQETQYF. CDR3 nucleotides: TGTGCCAGCAGTGTAGGGGGGTACCAAGAGACCCAGTACTTC.

The chain joins TRBV29-1 to TRBJ2-2, with TRBD1 as a possible D gene (5 bases). The length of the CDR3 is 13 residues. Trimming left V 4 bases short and J 5 bases short, with 11 bases between. Germline V lookup: CDR1 SQVTM, CDR2 ANQGSEA. The CDR3 DNA sequence: TGCAGCGTTGTCGAAGGGGCTACCGGGGAGCTGTTTTTT. Amino acids: CSVVEGATGELFF.

This clonotype was picked up a small number of times. The chain recombines TRBV11-3 with TRBJ2-1; 13 bases are a match to TRBD2. The CDR3 covers 17 residues. Trimming cost V 5 bases and J 4 bases; bases outside gene matches: 8. Germline V gene lookup returns CDR1 SGHNT and CDR2 YENEEA. CDR3 sequence: CASSRLAGGALYNEQFF. The CDR3 nucleotides are TGTGCCAGCAGCCGACTAGCGGGGGGTGCCCTTTACAATGAGCAGTTCTTC.

This clonotype appeared a single time. The J gene is TRBJ2-3, the V gene TRBV29-1; 8 positions match TRBD1. Germline CDR1 reads SQVTM; CDR2 reads ANQGSEA. Germline trimming cut 7 bases from V and 1 base from J; bases unmatched to any gene: 7. The CDR3 length is 14 residues. The CDR3 nucleotides read TGCAGCGGGACAGGACAGGGTGGCACAGATACGCAGTATTTT. Encoded protein: CSGTGQGGTDTQYF.

This clonotype occurred a few times. Written as DNA, the CDR3 is TGTGCCAGCAGTGCCCGCCAAGCCGGACACCGTACTCCCTACAATGAGCAGTTCTTC. Protein sequence: CASSARQAGHRTPYNEQFF. The rearrangement joins TRBV28 to TRBJ2-1; tentatively, D is TRBD1 (5 bases). This CDR3 spans 19 amino acids. The germline CDR1 and CDR2 sequences are MDHEN and SYDVKM. Trimming removed 5 bases from V and 2 bases from J, with 25 bases in between.

This clonotype was seen only a few times. The V call is TRBV11-2, the J call TRBJ2-2; 7 bases are a match to TRBD2. The CDR3 is made up of 16 amino acids. V was pared by 0 bases and J by 4 bases, with 5 bases of the junction left unmatched. CDR1 is SGHAT and CDR2 is FQNNGV in the germline V gene. The chain's CDR3 is CASSLDRLAGTGELFF. CDR3 DNA sequence: TGTGCCAGCAGCTTAGATCGACTAGCAGGCACCGGGGAGCTGTTTTTT.